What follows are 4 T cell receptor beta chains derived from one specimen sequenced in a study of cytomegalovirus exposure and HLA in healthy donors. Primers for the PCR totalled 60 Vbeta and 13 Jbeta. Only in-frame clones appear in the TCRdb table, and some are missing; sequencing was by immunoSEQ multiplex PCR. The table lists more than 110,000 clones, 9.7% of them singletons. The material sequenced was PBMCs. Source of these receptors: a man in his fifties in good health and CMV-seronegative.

The CDR3 here is CASSLGPGQDIYEQYF. The CDR3 bases are TGTGCCAGCAGCCTTGGCCCGGGACAGGACATCTACGAGCAGTACTTC. The chain employs TRBV7-7 and TRBJ2-7, with 8 bases that match TRBD1. V lost 5 bases to trimming and J lost 3 bases; unmatched junction nucleotides: 12. The CDR3 spans 16 residues. Germline V gives CDR1 SSHAT, CDR2 FNYEAQ (reference sequence).

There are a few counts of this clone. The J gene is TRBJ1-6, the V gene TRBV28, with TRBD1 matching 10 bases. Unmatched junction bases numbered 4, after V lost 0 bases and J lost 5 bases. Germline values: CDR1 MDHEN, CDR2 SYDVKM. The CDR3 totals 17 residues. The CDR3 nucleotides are TGTGCCAGCAGTTTATGGACAGGGGGCCGAAATAATTCACCCCTCCACTTT. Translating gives CASSLWTGGRNNSPLHF.

CDR3 loop: CASSLSGYEQYF. The CDR3 DNA reads TGTGCCAGCAGTTTATCCGGGTACGAGCAGTACTTC. This rearrangement joins TRBV28 to TRBJ2-7; no definite D call. V gave up 1 base and J gave up 4 bases, with 5 bases separating them. The CDR3 spans 12 residues. Germline V gene sequence: CDR1 MDHEN, CDR2 SYDVKM.

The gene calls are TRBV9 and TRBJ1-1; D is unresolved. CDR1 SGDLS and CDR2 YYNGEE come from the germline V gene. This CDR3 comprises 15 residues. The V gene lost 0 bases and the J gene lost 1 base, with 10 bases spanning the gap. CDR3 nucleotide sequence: TGTGCCAGCAGCGTAGCTCTAGCAGGGAACACTGAAGCTTTCTTT. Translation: CASSVALAGNTEAFF.